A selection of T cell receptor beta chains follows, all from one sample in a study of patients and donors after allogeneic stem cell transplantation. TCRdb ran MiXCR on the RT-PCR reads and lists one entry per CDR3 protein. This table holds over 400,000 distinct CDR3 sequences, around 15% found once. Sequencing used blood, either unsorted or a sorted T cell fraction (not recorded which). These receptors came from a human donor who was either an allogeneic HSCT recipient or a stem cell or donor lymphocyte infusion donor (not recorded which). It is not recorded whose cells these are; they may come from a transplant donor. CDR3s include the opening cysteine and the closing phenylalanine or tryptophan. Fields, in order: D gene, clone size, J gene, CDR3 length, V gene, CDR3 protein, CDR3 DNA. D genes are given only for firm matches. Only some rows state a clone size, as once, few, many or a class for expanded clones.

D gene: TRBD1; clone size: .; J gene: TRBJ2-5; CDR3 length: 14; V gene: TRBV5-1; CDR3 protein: CASSDDRGEETQYF; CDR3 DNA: TGCGCCAGCAGCGACGACAGGGGGGAAGAGACCCAGTACTTC
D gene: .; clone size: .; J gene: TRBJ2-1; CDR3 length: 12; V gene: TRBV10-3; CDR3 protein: CAISEIYNEQFF; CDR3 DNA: TGTGCCATCAGTGAGATCTACAATGAGCAGTTCTTC
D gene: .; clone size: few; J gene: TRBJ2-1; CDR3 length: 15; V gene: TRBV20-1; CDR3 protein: CSARDIAAVYNEQFF; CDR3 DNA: TGCAGTGCTAGAGATATAGCGGCCGTCTACAATGAGCAGTTCTTC
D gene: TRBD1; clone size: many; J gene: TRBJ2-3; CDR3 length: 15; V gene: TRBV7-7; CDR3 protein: CASSTGQGKTDTQYF; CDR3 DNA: TGTGCTAGCAGCACGGGACAGGGGAAAACAGATACGCAGTATTTT
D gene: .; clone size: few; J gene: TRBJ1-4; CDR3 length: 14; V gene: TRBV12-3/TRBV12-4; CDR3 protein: CASSPEAANEKLFF; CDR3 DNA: TGTGCCAGCAGTCCCGAGGCGGCAAATGAAAAACTGTTTTTT
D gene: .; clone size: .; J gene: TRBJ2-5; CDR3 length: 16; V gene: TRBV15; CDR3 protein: CATSRVAGRFQETQYF; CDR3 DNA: TGTGCCACCAGCAGAGTGGCAGGCAGATTCCAAGAGACCCAGTACTTC
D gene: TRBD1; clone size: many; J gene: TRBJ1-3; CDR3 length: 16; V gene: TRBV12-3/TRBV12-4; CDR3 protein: CASSLRDRGPGNTIYF; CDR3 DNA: TGTGCCAGCAGCCTCCGGGACAGGGGGCCCGGAAACACCATATATTTT
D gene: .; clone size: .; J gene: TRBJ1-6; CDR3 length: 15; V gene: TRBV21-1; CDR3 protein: CASSKDGPYNSPLHF; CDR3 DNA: TGTGCCAGCAGCAAAGATGGGCCGTATAATTCACCCCTCCACTTT
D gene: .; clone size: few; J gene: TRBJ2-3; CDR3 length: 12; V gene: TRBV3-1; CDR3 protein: CASSQVPDTQYF; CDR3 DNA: TGTGCCAGCAGCCAAGTCCCAGATACGCAGTATTTT
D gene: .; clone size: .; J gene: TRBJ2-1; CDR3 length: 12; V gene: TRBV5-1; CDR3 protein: CASSLAHGEQFF; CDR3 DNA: TGCGCCAGCAGCTTGGCCCACGGTGAGCAGTTCTTC
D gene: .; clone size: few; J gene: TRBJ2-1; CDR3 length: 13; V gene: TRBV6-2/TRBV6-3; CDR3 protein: CASSSQAGHEQFF; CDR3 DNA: TGTGCCAGCAGTTCCCAGGCAGGCCATGAGCAGTTCTTC
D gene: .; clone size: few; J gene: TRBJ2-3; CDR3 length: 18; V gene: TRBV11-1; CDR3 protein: CASSLSAGNFFGTDTQYF; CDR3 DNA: TGTGCCAGCAGCTTATCGGCAGGGAATTTTTTTGGCACAGATACGCAGTATTTT
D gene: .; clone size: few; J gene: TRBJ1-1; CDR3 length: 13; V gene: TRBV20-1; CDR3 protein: CSASPTADTEAFF; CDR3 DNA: TGCAGTGCTAGCCCCACTGCGGACACTGAAGCTTTCTTT
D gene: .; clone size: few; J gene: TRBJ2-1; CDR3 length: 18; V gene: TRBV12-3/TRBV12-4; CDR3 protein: CASSPHWTIGLRSNEQFF; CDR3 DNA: TGTGCCAGCAGCCCTCATTGGACCATCGGCCTCAGATCCAATGAGCAGTTCTTC
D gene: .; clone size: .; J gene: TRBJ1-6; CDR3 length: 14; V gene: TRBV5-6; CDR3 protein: CASSLARSNSPLHF; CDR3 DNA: TGTGCCAGCAGCTTGGCCAGGTCAAATTCACCCCTCCACTTT
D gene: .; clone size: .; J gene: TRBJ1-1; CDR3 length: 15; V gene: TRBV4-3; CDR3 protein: CASSQDHQMNTEAFF; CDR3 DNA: TGCGCCAGCAGCCAAGATCATCAGATGAACACTGAAGCTTTCTTT
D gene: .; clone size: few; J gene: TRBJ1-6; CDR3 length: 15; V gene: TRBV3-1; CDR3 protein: CASRTLGRENSPLHF; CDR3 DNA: TGTGCCAGCAGAACTTTAGGGAGGGAGAATTCACCCCTCCACTTT
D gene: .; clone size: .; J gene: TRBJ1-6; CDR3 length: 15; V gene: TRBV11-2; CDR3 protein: CASRAFGGQDSPLHF; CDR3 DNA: TGTGCCAGCAGAGCCTTCGGAGGGCAAGATTCACCCCTCCACTTT
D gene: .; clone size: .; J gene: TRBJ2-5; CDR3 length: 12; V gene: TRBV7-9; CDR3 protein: CASRAGYETQYF; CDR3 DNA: TGTGCCTCCAGGGCAGGGTACGAGACCCAGTACTTC
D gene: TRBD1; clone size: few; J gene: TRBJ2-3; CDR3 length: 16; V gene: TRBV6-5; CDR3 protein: CASSLRQGGRTDTQYF; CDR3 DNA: TGTGCCAGCAGTTTACGACAGGGGGGGCGCACAGATACGCAGTATTTT
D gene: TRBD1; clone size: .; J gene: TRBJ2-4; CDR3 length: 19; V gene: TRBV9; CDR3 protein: CASSSRDRRSVGAKNIQYF; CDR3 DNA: TGTGCCAGCAGCTCCCGGGACAGGAGGTCGGTTGGAGCCAAAAACATTCAGTACTTC
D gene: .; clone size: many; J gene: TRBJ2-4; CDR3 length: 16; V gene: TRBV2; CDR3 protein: CASSTLLRAKGMSQYF; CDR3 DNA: TGTGCCAGCAGTACCCTGTTGAGGGCCAAAGGGATGTCTCAGTACTTC
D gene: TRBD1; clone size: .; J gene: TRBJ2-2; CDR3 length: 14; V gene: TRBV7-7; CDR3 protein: CASSNKQGIGELFF; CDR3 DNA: TGTGCCAGCAGTAACAAACAGGGGATCGGGGAGCTGTTTTTT
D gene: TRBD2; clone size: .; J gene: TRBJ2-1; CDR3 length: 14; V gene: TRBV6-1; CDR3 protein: CASSSGRDHNEQFF; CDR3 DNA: TGTGCCAGCAGTAGCGGGAGGGACCACAATGAGCAGTTCTTC
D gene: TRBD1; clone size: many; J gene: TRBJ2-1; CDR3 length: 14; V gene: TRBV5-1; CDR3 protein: CASSPGQGGNEQFF; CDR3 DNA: TGCGCCAGCAGCCCGGGACAGGGCGGCAATGAGCAGTTCTTC
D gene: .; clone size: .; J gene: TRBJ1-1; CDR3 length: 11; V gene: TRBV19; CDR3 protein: CASKLNTEAFF; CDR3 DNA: TGTGCCAGTAAGTTGAACACTGAAGCTTTCTTT
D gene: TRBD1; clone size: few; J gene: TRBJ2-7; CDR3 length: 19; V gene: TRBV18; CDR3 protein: CASSPIMSRDRVRDSEQYF; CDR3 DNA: TGTGCCAGCTCACCAATAATGTCCCGGGACAGGGTCCGGGATAGCGAGCAGTACTTC
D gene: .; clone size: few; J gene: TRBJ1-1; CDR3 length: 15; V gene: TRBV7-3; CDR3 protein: CASSPSTVPNTEAFF; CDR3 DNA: TGTGCCAGCAGCCCTTCGACAGTCCCGAACACTGAAGCTTTCTTT
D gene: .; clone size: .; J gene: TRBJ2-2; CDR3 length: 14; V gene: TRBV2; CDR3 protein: CASRVSANTGELFF; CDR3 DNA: TGTGCCAGCAGGGTCAGCGCGAACACCGGGGAGCTGTTTTTT
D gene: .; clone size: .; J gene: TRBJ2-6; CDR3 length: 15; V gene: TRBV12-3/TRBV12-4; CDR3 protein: CASSLMGDGANVLTF; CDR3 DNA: TGTGCCAGCAGTTTAATGGGGGACGGGGCCAACGTCCTGACTTTC
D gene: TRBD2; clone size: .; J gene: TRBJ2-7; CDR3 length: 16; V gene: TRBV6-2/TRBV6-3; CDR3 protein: CASRYFGTSGTYEQYF; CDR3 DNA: TGTGCCAGCAGATACTTCGGGACTAGCGGGACCTACGAGCAGTACTTC
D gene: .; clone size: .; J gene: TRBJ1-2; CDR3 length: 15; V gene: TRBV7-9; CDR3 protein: CASSLPTGTNYGYTF; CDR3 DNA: TGTGCCAGCAGCTTACCTACAGGCACTAACTATGGCTACACCTTC
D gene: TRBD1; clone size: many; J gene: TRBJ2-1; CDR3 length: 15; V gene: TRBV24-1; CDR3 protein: CATSFRDRDYNEQFF; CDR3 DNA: TGTGCCACCAGCTTCCGGGACAGAGACTACAATGAGCAGTTCTTC